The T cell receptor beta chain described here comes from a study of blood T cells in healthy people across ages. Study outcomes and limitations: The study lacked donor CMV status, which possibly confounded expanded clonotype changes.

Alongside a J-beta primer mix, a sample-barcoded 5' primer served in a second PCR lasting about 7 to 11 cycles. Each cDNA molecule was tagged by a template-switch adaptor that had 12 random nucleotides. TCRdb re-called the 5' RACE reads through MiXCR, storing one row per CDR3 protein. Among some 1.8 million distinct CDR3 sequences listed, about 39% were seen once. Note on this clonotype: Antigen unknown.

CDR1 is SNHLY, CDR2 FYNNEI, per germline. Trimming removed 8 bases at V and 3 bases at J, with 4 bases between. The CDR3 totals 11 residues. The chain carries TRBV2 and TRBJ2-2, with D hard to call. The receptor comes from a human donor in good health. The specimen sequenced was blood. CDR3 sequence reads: CASLYTGELFF. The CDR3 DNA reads TGTGCCAGCCTTTACACCGGGGAGCTGTTTTTT.